This paragraph reports one T cell receptor (beta chain). This clone's antigen is unknown. One base away there is no much larger clone; base qualities are not given. In the prospective study, participants were roughly 18 to 95 years old, resided in about two dozen geographic areas of the United States, and were enrolled through a virtual design. To assign participants to cohorts, the prospective study relied on clinical history that participants themselves reported in a screening survey and a study questionnaire. Exposed participants had been in contact, within 2 weeks of entering the study, with a person who had a PCR-confirmed or clinician-diagnosed case of COVID-19. In the prospective study, whole blood, serum and a nasopharyngeal or oropharyngeal swab were collected from each participant by mobile phlebotomists. Participants in the prospective study had the option to provide additional blood draws and questionnaires over a 2-month period. Before DNA extraction, blood samples from the prospective study were shipped at room temperature or frozen.

The entry originates in a study of blood T cell repertoires in COVID-19 (dated by TCRdb to 2018 to 2020). Regarding the complete study: The collaborator samples originated in the United States, Italy and Spain and spanned the acute and convalescent phases of COVID-19. The prospective study material was composed of cDNA or gDNA derived from T cells, B-cell-depleted T cells, or PBMCs. Deeply sampled blood TCRbeta repertoires from subjects exposed to, actively infected with, or recovered from COVID-19 were included in the dataset. The repertoires were released in a freely available public database intended as a resource for research on the immune response to SARS-CoV-2. Samples came from the ongoing ImmuneRACE study (first 160 participants) plus 1,254 subjects from 6 global collaborators. A de-identified subject ID, COVID-19 status, age in years and sex were almost always included in the sample metadata. Where available, HLA class I and class II types were obtained from metadata supplied by the sample provider rather than from assay-based typing. Beyond this particular receptor, the publication reports: The quantity of clinical and demographic metadata differed by source and by participant and was supplied without curation.

The immunoSEQ Assay, a bias-controlled multiplex PCR, was used to amplify TCRbeta CDR3 regions from genomic DNA. The original pipeline was this. Within the assay, amplification of reference gene primers was used to estimate how many nucleated cells each sample contained. To quantify the absolute abundance of each unique TCRbeta CDR3 rearrangement, sequence reads were collapsed and filtered. For each sample, productive Simpson clonality was calculated as the square root of Simpson's diversity index across productive rearrangements. The source is immuneACCESS, and TCRdb retained only in-frame sequences with V and J called. Part of the clones is not carried over; for the studies checked, unresolved V genes explain less than half of this, and the remainder is unexplained. Clone size and the V and J calls come from that table; the DNA yielded D and trimming. Counted in this sample were 360,000 or so clones; 88% of them appeared once. Jointly, the top ten make up just over 1% of the sample.

Specimen: PBMCs or T cells enriched from blood (not recorded which). The sequence came from a young woman who had been exposed to COVID-19.

DNA sequence: TGCGCCAGCCGACCGGACGGACAGAGAGACTACGAGCAGTACTTC. Its protein is CASRPDGQRDYEQYF. The chain joins TRBV5-1 to TRBJ2-7; the D gene is possibly TRBD1, with 6 bases matching. The CDR3 spans 15 residues, from the cysteine through the phenylalanine. The DNA shown is the 45-base CDR3, in frame from base 1. The junction carries 20 bases between V and J, which are trimmed by 7 bases and 3 bases respectively. CDR1 is given as SGHRS and CDR2 as YFSETQ, both from the germline V gene. The entire variable domain, with the stretches around the CDR3 drawn from the reference TRBV5-1 and TRBJ2-7 proteins, is KAGVTQTPRYLIKTRGQQVTLSCSPISGHRSVSWYQQTPGQGLQFLFEYFSETQRNKGNFPGRFSGRQFSNSRSEMNVSTLELGDSALYLCASRPDGQRDYEQYFGPGTRLTVT.